This T cell receptor (beta chain) was documented in a study of shared clonotypes between healthy human individuals. Overall study results and limits: What naive subsets generally showed was a larger estimated richness than memory subsets showed. Rarefaction revealed incomplete sorted-subset sequencing despite large depth.

Genomic DNA of each subset was evenly split across several immunoSEQ plates. Clones were sequenced by immunoSEQ multiplex PCR, and TCRdb holds only the in-frame ones, with some missing. The profile shows 800,000 to 1,200,000 clones, 75% to 85% of them singletons. The length of the CDR3 is 15 residues. Germline-derived CDR1 and CDR2 are SGHTA and FQGNSA. The V gene end was trimmed by 3 bases and the J gene end by 6 bases; junction bases not matched to a gene: 7. Note on this clone: Its antigen remains unidentified.

The sequenced sample was memory CD4+ T cells from PBMCs. As for subset: CD45RA-negative fraction. The chain carries TRBV7-2 and TRBJ2-3; 9 bases are a match to TRBD2. The TCR originated in a man younger than 35 in good health. Some clones in this sample may be carry-over from other donors' samples. The CDR3 loop is CASSFSGSAEDTQYF. In DNA form, the CDR3 reads TGTGCCAGCAGCTTTAGCGGGAGCGCGGAGGATACGCAGTATTTT.